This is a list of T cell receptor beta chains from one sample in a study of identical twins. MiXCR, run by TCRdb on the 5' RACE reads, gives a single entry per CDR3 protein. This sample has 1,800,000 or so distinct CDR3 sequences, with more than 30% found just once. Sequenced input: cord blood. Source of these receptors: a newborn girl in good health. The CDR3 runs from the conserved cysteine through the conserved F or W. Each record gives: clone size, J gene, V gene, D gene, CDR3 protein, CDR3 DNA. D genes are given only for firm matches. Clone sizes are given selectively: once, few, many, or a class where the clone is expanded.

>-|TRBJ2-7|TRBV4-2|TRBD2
CASSQVGLAGPYEQYF
TGTGCCAGCAGCCAAGTGGGACTAGCGGGCCCCTACGAGCAGTACTTC
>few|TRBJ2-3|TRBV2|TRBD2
CASSAAGLKTDTQYF
TGTGCCAGCAGTGCAGCGGGATTGAAGACAGATACGCAGTATTTT
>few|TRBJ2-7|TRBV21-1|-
CASSKRSPRQALEQYF
TGTGCCAGCAGCAAAAGGTCTCCCCGACAGGCCCTCGAGCAGTACTTC
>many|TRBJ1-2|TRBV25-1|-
CASSDFADGYTF
TGTGCCAGCAGTGATTTTGCTGATGGCTACACCTTC
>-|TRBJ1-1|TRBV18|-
CASSPAQPMNTEAFF
TGTGCCAGCTCACCAGCCCAGCCTATGAACACTGAAGCTTTCTTT
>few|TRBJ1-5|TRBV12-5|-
CASALNRDGGNQPQHF
TGTGCTAGTGCCTTAAACCGGGACGGAGGCAATCAGCCCCAGCATTTT
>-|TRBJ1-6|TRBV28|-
CASSPRPRFGAHNSPLHF
TGTGCCAGCAGTCCGCGCCCCCGGTTTGGGGCTCATAATTCACCCCTCCACTTT
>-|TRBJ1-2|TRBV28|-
CASGLGLREDYGYTF
TGTGCCAGCGGTTTAGGCCTTCGAGAGGACTATGGCTACACCTTC
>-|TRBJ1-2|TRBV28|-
CASTTSGFYGYTF
TGTGCCAGCACCACGTCCGGCTTCTATGGCTACACCTTC
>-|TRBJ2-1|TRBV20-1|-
CSARDGTITVNEQFF
TGCAGTGCTAGGGATGGGACGATCACCGTCAATGAGCAGTTCTTC
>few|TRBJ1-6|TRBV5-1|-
CASSIDRLPNSPLHF
TGCGCCAGCAGCATCGACCGTCTCCCTAATTCACCCCTCCACTTT
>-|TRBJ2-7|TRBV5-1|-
CASSLDPVMSYEQYF
TGCGCCAGCAGCTTGGATCCAGTGATGTCCTACGAGCAGTACTTC
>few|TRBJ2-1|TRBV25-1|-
CASSDTHARDGPYNEQFF
TGTGCCAGCAGTGACACCCATGCCCGGGACGGTCCCTACAATGAGCAGTTCTTC
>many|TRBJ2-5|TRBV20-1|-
CSARPGSETQYF
TGCAGTGCTAGACCCGGTTCGGAGACCCAGTACTTC
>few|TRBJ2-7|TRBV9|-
CASTPLGGGRKPYEQYF
TGTGCCAGCACTCCCCTAGGGGGGGGACGTAAGCCCTACGAGCAGTACTTC
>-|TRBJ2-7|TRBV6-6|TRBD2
CASSYSRTSGSYEQYF
TGTGCCAGCAGTTACTCCCGGACTAGCGGGAGCTACGAGCAGTACTTC
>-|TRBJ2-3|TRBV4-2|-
CASSQKKSGPYGDTQYF
TGTGCCAGCAGCCAAAAGAAGTCGGGACCATACGGGGATACGCAGTATTTT
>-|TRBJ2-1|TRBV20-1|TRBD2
CSAPANSGEQFF
TGCAGTGCTCCTGCAAATAGCGGGGAGCAGTTCTTC
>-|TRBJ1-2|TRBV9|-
CASSVVAPNYGYTF
TGTGCCAGCAGCGTAGTGGCACCTAACTATGGCTACACCTTC
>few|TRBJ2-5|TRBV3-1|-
CASSQGVRVKETQYF
TGTGCCAGCAGCCAAGGTGTGAGAGTGAAAGAGACCCAGTACTTC
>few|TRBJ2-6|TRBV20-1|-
CSASSPATNVLTF
TGCAGTGCTAGCTCACCGGCAACCAACGTCCTGACTTTC
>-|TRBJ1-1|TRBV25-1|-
CATQSAQNTEAFF
TGTGCCACCCAGTCAGCGCAGAACACTGAAGCTTTCTTT
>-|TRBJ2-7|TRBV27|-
CASSLSDDGDEQYF
TGTGCCAGCAGTTTATCGGACGACGGGGACGAGCAGTACTTC
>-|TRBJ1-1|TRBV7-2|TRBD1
CASSSRQGSTGRTEAFF
TGTGCCAGCAGTTCCCGACAGGGGTCCACAGGGCGCACTGAAGCTTTCTTT
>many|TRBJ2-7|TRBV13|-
CASSYMTGTSTYEQYF
TGTGCCAGCAGCTATATGACCGGGACTTCTACCTACGAGCAGTACTTC
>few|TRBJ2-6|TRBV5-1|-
CASSFYRDSGANVLTF
TGCGCCAGCAGCTTTTACAGGGATTCCGGGGCCAACGTCCTGACTTTC
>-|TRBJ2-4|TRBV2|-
CASSEPGTKNIQYF
TGTGCCAGCAGTGAACCAGGGACCAAAAACATTCAGTACTTC
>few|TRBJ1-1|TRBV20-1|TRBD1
CSASPSGGLNTEAFF
TGCAGTGCTTCACCGTCAGGGGGCTTGAACACTGAAGCTTTCTTT
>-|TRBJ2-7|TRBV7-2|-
CASSLAGTSWSFERYF
TGTGCCAGCAGCTTAGCGGGAACTAGCTGGAGCTTCGAGCGGTACTTC
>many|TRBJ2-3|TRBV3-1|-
CASSQVRSDTQYF
TGTGCCAGCAGCCAAGTGAGGTCAGATACGCAGTATTTT
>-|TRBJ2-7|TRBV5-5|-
CASSSHDSYEQYF
TGTGCCAGCAGCTCGCACGACTCCTACGAGCAGTACTTC
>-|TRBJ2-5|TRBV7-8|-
CASSLEAGILDEQYF
TGTGCCAGCAGCTTAGAGGCGGGAATTTTGGATGAGCAGTACTTC
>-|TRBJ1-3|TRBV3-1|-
CASSQETVSGNTIYF
TGTGCCAGCAGCCAAGAAACGGTCTCTGGAAACACCATATATTTT
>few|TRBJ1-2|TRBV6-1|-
CASSAPLYGYTF
TGTGCCAGCAGTGCTCCGCTCTATGGCTACACCTTC
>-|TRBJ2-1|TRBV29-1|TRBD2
CSVEQRGNNEQFF
TGCAGCGTTGAACAGCGGGGTAACAATGAGCAGTTCTTC
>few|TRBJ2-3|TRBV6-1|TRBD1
CASNTRDSTPTDTQYF
TGTGCCAGCAATACCCGGGACAGTACTCCCACAGATACGCAGTATTTT
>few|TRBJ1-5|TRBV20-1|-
CSARDKSHSNQPQHF
TGCAGTGCTAGAGATAAATCCCATAGCAATCAGCCCCAGCATTTT
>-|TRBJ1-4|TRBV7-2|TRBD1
CASSPTQGKGEKLFF
TGTGCCAGCAGCCCGACACAGGGGAAGGGTGAAAAACTGTTTTTT
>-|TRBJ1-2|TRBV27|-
CASSSFTGGPNYGYTF
TGTGCCAGCAGTTCGTTTACGGGGGGCCCTAACTATGGCTACACCTTC
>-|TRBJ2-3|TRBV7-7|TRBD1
CASGLGQGITDTQYF
TGTGCTAGCGGCTTAGGACAGGGAATAACAGATACGCAGTATTTT
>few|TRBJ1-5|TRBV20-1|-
CSASRRYQPQHF
TGCAGTGCTAGCCGCCGTTATCAGCCCCAGCATTTT
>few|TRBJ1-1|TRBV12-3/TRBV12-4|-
CASSWTASNTEAFF
TGTGCCAGCAGTTGGACAGCTTCGAACACTGAAGCTTTCTTT
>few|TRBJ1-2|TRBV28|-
CASSLSPGLGMLSYGYTF
TGTGCCAGCAGTTTATCCCCGGGCCTAGGTATGCTAAGCTATGGCTACACCTTC
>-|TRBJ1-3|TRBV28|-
CASSFRRSSGNTIYF
TGTGCCAGCAGTTTTCGTCGAAGCTCTGGAAACACCATATATTTT
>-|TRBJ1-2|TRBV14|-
CASSWDGFNNGYTF
TGTGCCAGCAGCTGGGATGGGTTTAACAATGGCTACACCTTC
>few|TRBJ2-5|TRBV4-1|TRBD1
CASSQLGQYQETQYF
TGCGCCAGCAGCCAATTGGGACAGTATCAAGAGACCCAGTACTTC
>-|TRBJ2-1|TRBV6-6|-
CASRTRGEDDEQFF
TGTGCCAGCAGAACTAGAGGGGAGGACGATGAGCAGTTCTTC
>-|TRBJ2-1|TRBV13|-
CASSLGDPYGNEQFF
TGTGCCAGCAGCTTAGGAGACCCCTACGGCAATGAGCAGTTCTTC
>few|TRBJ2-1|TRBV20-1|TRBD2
CSAQLAGSSYNEQFF
TGCAGTGCCCAGCTAGCGGGGTCCTCCTACAATGAGCAGTTCTTC
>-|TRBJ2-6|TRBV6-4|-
CASSDFFGWANVLTF
TGTGCCAGCAGTGACTTCTTCGGTTGGGCCAACGTCCTGACTTTC
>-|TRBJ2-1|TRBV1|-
CTSSQDGVRLAGSYNEQFF
TGCACCAGCAGCCAAGATGGGGTTCGCCTAGCAGGTTCCTACAATGAGCAGTTCTTC
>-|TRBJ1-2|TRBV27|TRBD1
CATKGQGGNYGYTF
TGTGCCACCAAGGGACAGGGGGGAAACTATGGCTACACCTTC
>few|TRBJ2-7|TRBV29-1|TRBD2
CSVEGLAGTPYEQYF
TGCAGCGTGGAAGGACTAGCGGGAACCCCCTACGAGCAGTACTTC